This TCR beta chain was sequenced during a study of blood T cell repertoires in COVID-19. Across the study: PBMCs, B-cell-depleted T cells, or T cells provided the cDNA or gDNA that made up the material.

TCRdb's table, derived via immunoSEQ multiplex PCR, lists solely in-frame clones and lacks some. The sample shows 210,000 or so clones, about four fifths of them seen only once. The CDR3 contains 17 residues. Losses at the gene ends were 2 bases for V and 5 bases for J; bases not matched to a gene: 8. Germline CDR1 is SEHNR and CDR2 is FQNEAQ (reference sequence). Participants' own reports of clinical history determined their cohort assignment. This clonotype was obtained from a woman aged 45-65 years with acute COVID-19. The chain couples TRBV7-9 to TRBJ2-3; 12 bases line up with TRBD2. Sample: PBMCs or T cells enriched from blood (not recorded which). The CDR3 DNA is TGTGCCAGCAGCTTATTGGCTAGCGGGGGGGCTGAAGATACGCAGTATTTT. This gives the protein CASSLLASGGAEDTQYF.